Here is one TCR beta chain with its context. In germline, CDR1 is MNHEY, CDR2 SVGAGI. The V and J ends lost 2 bases and 8 bases respectively, with 15 bases between them. This CDR3 spans 15 amino acids. This specimen comes from a study of blood T cell repertoires in COVID-19. Authors' data handling: Amplification of reference gene primers was used by the study to estimate nucleated cell counts. Using immunoSEQ multiplex PCR, the repertoire was profiled, and TCRdb retains in-frame clones only, with some absent. The V and J calls and clone size come from that table; D and trimming were worked out from the DNA. Seen here are under 300,000 clones, about nine tenths observed once, and the top ten hold less than 3%.

Sequences were obtained from peripheral blood. This sequence originates from a woman in her 30s with active or convalescent COVID-19. The V gene is TRBV6-5, the J gene TRBJ1-4; possibly TRBD1 for D (5 bases). The CDR3 DNA sequence: TGTGCCAGCAGTTACACCGCAGGGTCAGGCGAAAAACTGTTTTTT. It codes for CASSYTAGSGEKLFF.